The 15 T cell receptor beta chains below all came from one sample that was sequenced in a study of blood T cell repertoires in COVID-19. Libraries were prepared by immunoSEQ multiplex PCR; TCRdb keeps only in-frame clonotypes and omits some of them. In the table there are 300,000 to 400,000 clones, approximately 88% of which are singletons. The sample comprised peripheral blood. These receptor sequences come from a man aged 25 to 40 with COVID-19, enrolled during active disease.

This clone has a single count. The CDR3 here is CASSRQGELGYGYTF. CDR3 sequence (DNA): TGTGCCAGCAGTCGACAGGGGGAGTTAGGCTATGGCTACACCTTC. The gene calls are TRBV27 and TRBJ1-2, with 9 bases fitting TRBD1. V gave up 5 bases and J gave up 4 bases; unmatched junction bases: 8. CDR3 size: 15 residues. Germline CDR1 MNHEY, CDR2 SMNVEV (reference sequence).

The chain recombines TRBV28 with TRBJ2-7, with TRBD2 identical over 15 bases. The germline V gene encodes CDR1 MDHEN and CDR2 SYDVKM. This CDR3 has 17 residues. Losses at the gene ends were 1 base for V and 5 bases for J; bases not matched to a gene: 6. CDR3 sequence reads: CASSLFGLAGGLDEQYF. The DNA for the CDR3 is TGTGCCAGCAGTTTATTCGGACTAGCGGGAGGGCTCGACGAGCAGTACTTC.

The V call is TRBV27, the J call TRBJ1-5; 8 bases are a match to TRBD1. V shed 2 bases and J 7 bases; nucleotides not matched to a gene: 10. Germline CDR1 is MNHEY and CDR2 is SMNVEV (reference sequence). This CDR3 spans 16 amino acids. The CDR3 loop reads CASSLRLDRGSQPQHF. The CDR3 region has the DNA TGTGCCAGCAGTTTACGGCTAGACAGGGGAAGCCAGCCCCAGCATTTT.

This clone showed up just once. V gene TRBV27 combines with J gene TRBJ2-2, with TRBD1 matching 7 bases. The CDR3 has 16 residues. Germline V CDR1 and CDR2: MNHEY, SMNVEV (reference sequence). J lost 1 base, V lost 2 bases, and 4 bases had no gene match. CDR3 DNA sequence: TGTGCCAGCAGTTTACAGACAGGGATGAACACCGGGGAGCTGTTTTTT. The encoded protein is CASSLQTGMNTGELFF.

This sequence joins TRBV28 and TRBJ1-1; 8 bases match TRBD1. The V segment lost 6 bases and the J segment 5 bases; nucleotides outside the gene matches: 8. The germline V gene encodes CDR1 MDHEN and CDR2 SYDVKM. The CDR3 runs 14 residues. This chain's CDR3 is CASSPGTGWTEAFF. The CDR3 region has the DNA TGTGCCAGCAGCCCCGGGACAGGATGGACTGAAGCTTTCTTT.

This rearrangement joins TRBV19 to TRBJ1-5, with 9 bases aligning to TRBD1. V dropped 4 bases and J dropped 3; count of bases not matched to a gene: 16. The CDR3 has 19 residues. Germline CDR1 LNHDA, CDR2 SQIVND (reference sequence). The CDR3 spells CASSKVGGTGIRDNQPQHF. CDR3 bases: TGTGCCAGTAGTAAAGTTGGCGGGACAGGGATCAGAGACAATCAGCCCCAGCATTTT.

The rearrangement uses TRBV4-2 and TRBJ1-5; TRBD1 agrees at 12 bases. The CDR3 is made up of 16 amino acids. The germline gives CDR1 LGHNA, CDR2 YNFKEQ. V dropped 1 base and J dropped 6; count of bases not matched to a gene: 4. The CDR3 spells CASSQAGTGGGQPQHF. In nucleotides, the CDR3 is TGTGCCAGCAGCCAAGCCGGGACAGGGGGCGGTCAGCCCCAGCATTTT.

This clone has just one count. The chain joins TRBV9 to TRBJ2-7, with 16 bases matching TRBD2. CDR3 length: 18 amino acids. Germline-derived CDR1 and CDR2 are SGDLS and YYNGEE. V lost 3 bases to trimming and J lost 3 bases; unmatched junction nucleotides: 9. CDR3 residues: CASSGGTSGGGIFYEQYF. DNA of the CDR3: TGTGCCAGCAGCGGCGGGACTAGCGGGGGGGGCATCTTCTACGAGCAGTACTTC.

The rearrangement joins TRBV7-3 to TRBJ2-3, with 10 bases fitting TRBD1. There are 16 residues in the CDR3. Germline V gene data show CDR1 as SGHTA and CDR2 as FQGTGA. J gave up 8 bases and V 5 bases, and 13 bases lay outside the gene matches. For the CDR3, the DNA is TGTGCCAGCAGCACCACCGGGACAGGGGCGGGGGGTACGCAGTATTTT. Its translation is CASSTTGTGAGGTQYF.

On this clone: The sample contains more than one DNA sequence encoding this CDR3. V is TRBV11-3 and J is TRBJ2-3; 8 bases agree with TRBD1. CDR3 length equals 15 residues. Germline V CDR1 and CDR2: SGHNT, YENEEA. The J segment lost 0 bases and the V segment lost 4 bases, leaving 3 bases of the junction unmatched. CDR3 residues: CASSSRTGSTDTQYF. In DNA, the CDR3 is TGTGCCAGCAGCTCACGGACAGGGAGCACAGATACGCAGTATTTT.

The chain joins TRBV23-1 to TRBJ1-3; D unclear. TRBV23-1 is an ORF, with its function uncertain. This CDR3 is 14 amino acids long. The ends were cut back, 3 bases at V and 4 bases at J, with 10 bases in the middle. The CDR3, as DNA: TGCGCCAGCAGTCACGGGGTGAGCGGAAACACCATATATTTT. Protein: CASSHGVSGNTIYF.

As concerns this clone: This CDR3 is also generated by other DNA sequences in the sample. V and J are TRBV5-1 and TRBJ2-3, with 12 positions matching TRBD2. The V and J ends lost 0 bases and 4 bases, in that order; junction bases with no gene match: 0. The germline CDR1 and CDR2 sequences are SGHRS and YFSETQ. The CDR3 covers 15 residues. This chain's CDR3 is CASSLGLAGADTQYF. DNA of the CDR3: TGCGCCAGCAGCTTGGGACTAGCGGGGGCAGATACGCAGTATTTT. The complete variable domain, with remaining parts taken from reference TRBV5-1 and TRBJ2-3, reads KAGVTQTPRYLIKTRGQQVTLSCSPISGHRSVSWYQQTPGQGLQFLFEYFSETQRNKGNFPGRFSGRQFSNSRSEMNVSTLELGDSALYLCASSLGLAGADTQYFGPGTRLTVL.

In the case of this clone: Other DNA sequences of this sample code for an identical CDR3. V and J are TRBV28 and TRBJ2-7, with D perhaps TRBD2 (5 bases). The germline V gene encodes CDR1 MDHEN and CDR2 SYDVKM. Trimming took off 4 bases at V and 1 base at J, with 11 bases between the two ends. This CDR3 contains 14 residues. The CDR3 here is CASSSPGSSYEQYF. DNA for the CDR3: TGTGCCAGCAGTTCCCCGGGATCGTCCTACGAGCAGTACTTC.

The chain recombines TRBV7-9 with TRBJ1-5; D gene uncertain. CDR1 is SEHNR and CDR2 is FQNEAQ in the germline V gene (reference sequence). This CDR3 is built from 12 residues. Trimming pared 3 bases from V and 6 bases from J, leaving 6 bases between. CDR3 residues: CASSFGSQPQHF. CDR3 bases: TGTGCCAGCAGCTTTGGGAGTCAGCCCCAGCATTTT.

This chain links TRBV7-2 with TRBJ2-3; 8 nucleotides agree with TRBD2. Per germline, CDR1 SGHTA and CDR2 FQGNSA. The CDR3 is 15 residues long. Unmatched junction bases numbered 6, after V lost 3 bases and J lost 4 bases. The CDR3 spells CASSFSGNSADTQYF. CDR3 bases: TGTGCCAGCAGCTTTAGCGGGAACTCTGCAGATACGCAGTATTTT.